This T cell receptor (beta chain) was sequenced during a study of T cell responses to AZD1222 COVID-19 vaccine. Study-level background: Second-dose intervals of approximately 4 or approximately 12 weeks were pooled.

Repertoires were generated with immunoSEQ multiplex PCR, while TCRdb's copy carries only in-frame clones and drops some. The repertoire holds about 120,000 clones, with around 90% as singletons. Worth noting for this clone: Its antigen is as yet unknown.

V shed 5 bases, J shed 4 bases, and the junction held 8 bases outside the gene matches. Germline CDR1 MNHNY, CDR2 SVGAGI (reference sequence). The CDR3 has 15 amino acids. Notes on the study in general: Reports say nearly half of spike-specific TCRs go after unmutated variant regions.

This chain connects TRBV6-6 to TRBJ2-7; TRBD1 agrees at 10 bases. Specimen: peripheral blood, collected on day 0 of AZD1222 vaccination. The clonotype comes from an adult in good health. CDR3 amino acids: CASSPPGQGIYEQYF. The CDR3 bases are TGTGCCAGCAGTCCCCCGGGACAGGGGATATACGAGCAGTACTTC.